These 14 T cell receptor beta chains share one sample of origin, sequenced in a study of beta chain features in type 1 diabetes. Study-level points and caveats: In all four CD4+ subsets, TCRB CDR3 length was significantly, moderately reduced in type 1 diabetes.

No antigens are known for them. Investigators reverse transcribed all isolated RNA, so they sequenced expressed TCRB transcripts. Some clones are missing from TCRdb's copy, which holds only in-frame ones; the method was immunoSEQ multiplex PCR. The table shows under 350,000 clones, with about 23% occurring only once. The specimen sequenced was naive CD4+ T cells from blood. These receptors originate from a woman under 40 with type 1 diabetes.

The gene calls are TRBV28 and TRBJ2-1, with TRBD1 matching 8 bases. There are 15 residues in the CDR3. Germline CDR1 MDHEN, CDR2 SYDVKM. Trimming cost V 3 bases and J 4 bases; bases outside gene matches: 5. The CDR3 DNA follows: TGTGCCAGCAGTTTGAACAGGGGGGTATACAATGAGCAGTTCTTC. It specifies CASSLNRGVYNEQFF.

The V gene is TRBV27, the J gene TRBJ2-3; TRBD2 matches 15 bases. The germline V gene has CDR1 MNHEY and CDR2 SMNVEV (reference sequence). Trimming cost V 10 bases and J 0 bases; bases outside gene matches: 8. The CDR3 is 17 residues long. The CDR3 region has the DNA TGTGCCACCCAGGGACTAGCGGGAGGTTCTAGCACAGATACGCAGTATTTT. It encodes CATQGLAGGSSTDTQYF.

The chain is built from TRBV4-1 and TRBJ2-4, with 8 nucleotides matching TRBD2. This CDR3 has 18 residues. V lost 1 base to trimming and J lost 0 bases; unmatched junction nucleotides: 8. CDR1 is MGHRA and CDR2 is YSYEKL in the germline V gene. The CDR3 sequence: CASSQVSLAGIAKNIQYF. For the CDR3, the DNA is TGCGCCAGCAGCCAAGTTAGCCTAGCGGGCATAGCCAAAAACATTCAGTACTTC.

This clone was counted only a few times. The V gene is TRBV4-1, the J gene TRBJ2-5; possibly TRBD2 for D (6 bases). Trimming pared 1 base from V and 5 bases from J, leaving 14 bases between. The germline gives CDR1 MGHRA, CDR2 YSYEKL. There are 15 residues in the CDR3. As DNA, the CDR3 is TGCGCCAGCAGCCAAGCTATGGGGGGAGCGGAGACCCAGTACTTC. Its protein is CASSQAMGGAETQYF.

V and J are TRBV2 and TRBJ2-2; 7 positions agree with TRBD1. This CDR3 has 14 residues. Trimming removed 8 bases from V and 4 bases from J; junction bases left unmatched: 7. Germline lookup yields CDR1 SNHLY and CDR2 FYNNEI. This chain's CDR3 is CASGQVQSTGELFF. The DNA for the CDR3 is TGTGCCAGCGGACAGGTGCAAAGCACCGGGGAGCTGTTTTTT.

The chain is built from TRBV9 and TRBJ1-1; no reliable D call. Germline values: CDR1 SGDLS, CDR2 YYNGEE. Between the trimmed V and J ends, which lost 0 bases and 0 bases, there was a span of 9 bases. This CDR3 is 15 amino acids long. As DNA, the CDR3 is TGTGCCAGCAGCGTAGCTCAGAACATGAACACTGAAGCTTTCTTT. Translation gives CASSVAQNMNTEAFF. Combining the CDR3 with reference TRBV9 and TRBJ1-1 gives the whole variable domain DSGVTQTPKHLITATGQRVTLRCSPRSGDLSVYWYQQSLDQGLQFLIQYYNGEERAKGNILERFSAQQFPDLHSELNLSSLELGDSALYFCASSVAQNMNTEAFFGQGTRLTVV.

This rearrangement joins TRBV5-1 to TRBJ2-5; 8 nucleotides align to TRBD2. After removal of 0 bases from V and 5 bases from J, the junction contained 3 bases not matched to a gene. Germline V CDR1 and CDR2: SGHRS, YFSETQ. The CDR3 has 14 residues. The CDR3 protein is CASSLDSSGETQYF. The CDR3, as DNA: TGCGCCAGCAGCTTGGACTCTAGCGGGGAGACCCAGTACTTC.

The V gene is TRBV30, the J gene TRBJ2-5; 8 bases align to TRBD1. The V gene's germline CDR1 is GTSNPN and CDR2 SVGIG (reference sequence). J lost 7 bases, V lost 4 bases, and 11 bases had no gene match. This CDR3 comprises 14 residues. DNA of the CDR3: TGTGCCTGGATGGACAGGGTATACCTCGGGACCCAGTACTTC. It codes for CAWMDRVYLGTQYF.

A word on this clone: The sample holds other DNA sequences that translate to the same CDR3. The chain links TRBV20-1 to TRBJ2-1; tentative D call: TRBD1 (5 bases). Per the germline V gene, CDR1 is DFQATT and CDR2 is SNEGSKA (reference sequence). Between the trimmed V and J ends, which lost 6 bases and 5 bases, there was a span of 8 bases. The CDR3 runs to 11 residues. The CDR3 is CSARQNNEQFF. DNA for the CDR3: TGCAGTGCGAGACAGAACAATGAGCAGTTCTTC.

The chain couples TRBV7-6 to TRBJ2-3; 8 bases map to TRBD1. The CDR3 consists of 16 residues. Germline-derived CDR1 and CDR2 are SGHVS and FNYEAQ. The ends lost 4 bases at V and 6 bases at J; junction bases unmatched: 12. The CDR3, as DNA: TGTGCCAGCAGCTCCTTCCGGACAGGGCCTCGGGATACGCAGTATTTT. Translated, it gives CASSSFRTGPRDTQYF.

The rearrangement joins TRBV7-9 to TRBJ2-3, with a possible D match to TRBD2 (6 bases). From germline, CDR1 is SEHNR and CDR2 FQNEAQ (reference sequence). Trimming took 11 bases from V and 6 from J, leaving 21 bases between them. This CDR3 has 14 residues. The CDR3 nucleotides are TGTGCCTGCAAAAACCCACCGGGGGTGGATACGCAGTATTTT. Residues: CACKNPPGVDTQYF. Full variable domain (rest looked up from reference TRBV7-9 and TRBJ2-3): DTGVSQNPRHKITKRGQNVTFRCDPISEHNRLYWYRQTLGQGPEFLTYFQNEAQLEKSRLLSDRFSAERPKGSFSTLEIQRTEQGDSAMYLCACKNPPGVDTQYFGPGTRLTVL.

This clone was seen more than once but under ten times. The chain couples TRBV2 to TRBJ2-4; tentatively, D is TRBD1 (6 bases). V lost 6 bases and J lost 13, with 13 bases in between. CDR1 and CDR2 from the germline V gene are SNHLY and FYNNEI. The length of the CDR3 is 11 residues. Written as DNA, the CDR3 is TGTGCCAGCAGGAGGACAGAAAGCCAGTACTTC. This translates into CASRRTESQYF.

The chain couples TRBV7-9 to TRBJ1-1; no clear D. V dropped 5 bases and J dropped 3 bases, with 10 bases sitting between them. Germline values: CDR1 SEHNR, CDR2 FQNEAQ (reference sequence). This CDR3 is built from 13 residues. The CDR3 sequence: CASSPRHYTEAFF. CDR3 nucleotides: TGTGCCAGCAGCCCCCGACACTACACTGAAGCTTTCTTT.

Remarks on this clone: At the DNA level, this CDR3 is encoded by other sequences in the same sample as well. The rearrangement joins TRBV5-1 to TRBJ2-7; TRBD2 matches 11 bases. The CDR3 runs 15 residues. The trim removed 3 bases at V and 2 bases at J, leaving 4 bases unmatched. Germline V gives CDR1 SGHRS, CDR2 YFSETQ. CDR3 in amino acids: CASSSLAGGTYEQYF. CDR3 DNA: TGCGCCAGCAGCTCCTTAGCGGGAGGGACCTACGAGCAGTACTTC.